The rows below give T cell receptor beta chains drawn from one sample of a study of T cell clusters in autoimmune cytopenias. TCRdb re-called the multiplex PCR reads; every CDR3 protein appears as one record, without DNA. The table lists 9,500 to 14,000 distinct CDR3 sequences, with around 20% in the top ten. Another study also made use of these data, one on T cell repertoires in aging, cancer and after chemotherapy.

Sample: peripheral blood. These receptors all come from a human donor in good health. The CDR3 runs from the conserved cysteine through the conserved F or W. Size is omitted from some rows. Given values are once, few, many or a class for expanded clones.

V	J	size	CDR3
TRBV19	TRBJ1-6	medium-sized	CASSDLANSPLHF
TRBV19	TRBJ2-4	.	CASTEAGAGENIQYF
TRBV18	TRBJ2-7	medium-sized	CASSPGETVSGEQYF
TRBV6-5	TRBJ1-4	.	CASSPGGRLNEKLFF
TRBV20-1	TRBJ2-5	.	CSVRGTGQETQYF
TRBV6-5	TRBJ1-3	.	CASSYSDSGNTIYF
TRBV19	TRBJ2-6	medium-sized	CASSIGRGAGANVLTF
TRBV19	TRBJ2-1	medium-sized	CASSIGRGASGRALNEQFF
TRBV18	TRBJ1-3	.	CASSPNPPGSGNTIYF
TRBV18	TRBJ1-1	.	CASSRRDLNTEAFF
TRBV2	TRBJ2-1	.	CASSERSPWNRDPVNNEQFF
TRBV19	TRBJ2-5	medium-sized	CASSLAGGPETQYF
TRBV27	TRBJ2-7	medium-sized	CASSLRGGTGSLEQYF
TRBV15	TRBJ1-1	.	CATSNAGNTEAFF
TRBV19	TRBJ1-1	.	CASSAWVGTGSEAFF
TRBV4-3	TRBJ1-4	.	CASSQTASREKLFF
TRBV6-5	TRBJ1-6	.	CASSYSTGENSPLHF